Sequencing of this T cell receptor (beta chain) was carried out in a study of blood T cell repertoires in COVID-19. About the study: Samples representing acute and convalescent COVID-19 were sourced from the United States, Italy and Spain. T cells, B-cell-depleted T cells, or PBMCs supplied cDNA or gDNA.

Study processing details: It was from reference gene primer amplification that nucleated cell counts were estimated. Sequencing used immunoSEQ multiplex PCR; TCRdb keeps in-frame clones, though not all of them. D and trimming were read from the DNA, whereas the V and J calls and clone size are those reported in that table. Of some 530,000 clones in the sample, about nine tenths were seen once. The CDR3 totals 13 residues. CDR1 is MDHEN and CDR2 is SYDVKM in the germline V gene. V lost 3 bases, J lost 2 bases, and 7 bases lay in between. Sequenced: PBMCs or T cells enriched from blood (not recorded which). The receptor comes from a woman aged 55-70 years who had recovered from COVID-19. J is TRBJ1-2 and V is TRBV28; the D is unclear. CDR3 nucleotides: TGTGCCAGCAGTTTCGCGGGGAACTATGGCTACACCTTC. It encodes CASSFAGNYGYTF.